The 21 T cell receptor beta chains reported below all come from one sample, sequenced in a study of T cell repertoires in cytomegalovirus infection. TCRdb ran MiXCR on the reads and lists one entry per CDR3 protein. This table holds under 800,000 distinct CDR3 sequences, 24% found once. Sample: CD8+ T cells from PBMCs. These receptors all come from a human donor in good health (CMV status not recorded). Some clones in this sample may be carry-over from other donors' samples.

The chain has TRBV7-9 and TRBJ2-3; D is uncertain. The CDR3 is 13 amino acids. Trimming left V 5 bases short and J 4 bases short, with 10 bases between. From germline, CDR1 is SEHNR and CDR2 FQNEAQ (reference sequence). CDR3 bases: TGTGCCAGCAGCGCACTCGCCGCAGATACGCAGTATTTT. It yields the protein CASSALAADTQYF.

This clonotype was seen a handful of times. The rearrangement links TRBV7-3 to TRBJ1-1; TRBD1 might be the D (6 bases). V was clipped by 5 bases and J by 7 bases, with 11 bases between them. CDR3 size: 12 residues. CDR1 and CDR2 from the germline V gene are SGHTA and FQGTGA. CDR3: CASSDGQNEAFF. CDR3 DNA: TGTGCCAGCAGCGATGGACAGAATGAAGCTTTCTTT.

The rearrangement links TRBV9 to TRBJ2-1, with 7 bases lining up with TRBD2. Unmatched junction bases numbered 10, after V lost 4 bases and J lost 0 bases. The CDR3 loop spans 17 amino acids. Germline V lookup: CDR1 SGDLS, CDR2 YYNGEE. This chain's CDR3 is CASSHPTGGVSYNEQFF. The CDR3 region has the DNA TGTGCCAGCAGCCATCCGACGGGGGGAGTCTCCTACAATGAGCAGTTCTTC.

J is TRBJ2-1 and V is TRBV7-2; D possibly corresponds to TRBD1 (5 bases). The V gene's germline CDR1 is SGHTA and CDR2 FQGNSA. This CDR3 region has 11 residues. The V end lost 6 bases, the J end lost 9 bases, and 9 bases lay between the germline ends. CDR3 in amino acids: CASRWGGEQFF. Here the CDR3 DNA reads TGTGCCAGCAGATGGGGCGGTGAGCAGTTCTTC.

This rearrangement joins TRBV6-5 to TRBJ2-1; possibly TRBD2 for D (6 bases). V was cut by 2 bases and J by 7 bases, with 15 bases left in between. CDR1 and CDR2 (germline): MNHEY, SVGAGI. This CDR3 spans 15 amino acids. CDR3 sequence (DNA): TGTGCCAGCAGTTACGTGGGGGGTCACAGAAATGAGCAGTTCTTC. It encodes CASSYVGGHRNEQFF.

This clonotype was counted between two and nine times. The chain uses TRBV5-6 and TRBJ2-5; a weak D match, TRBD2 (6 bases). This CDR3 has 14 amino acids. Trimming pared 2 bases from V and 5 bases from J, leaving 13 bases between. Looked up from germline, CDR1 is SGHDT and CDR2 is YYEEEE. The CDR3 DNA reads as TGTGCCAGCAGCTTATGGCTAGCGAGGGAGACCCAGTACTTC. It yields the protein CASSLWLARETQYF.

The chain joins TRBV29-1 to TRBJ2-7, with 11 bases that match TRBD1. CDR1 and CDR2 (germline): SQVTM, ANQGSEA. Trimming at V came to 4 bases and at J to 2 bases, leaving 4 bases not matched to a gene. The CDR3 runs 14 residues. CDR3 DNA: TGCAGCGTTGGAGGGGGACAGGGGGCCTACGAGCAGTACTTC. Protein: CSVGGGQGAYEQYF.

V and J are TRBV29-1 and TRBJ1-1; D unclear. CDR3 length: 12 residues. CDR1 SQVTM and CDR2 ANQGSEA come from the germline V gene. Trimming pared 4 bases from V and 1 base from J, leaving 7 bases between. This chain's CDR3 is CSVVSENTEAFF. Here the CDR3 DNA reads TGCAGCGTTGTCAGTGAGAACACTGAAGCTTTCTTT.

V is TRBV7-2 and J is TRBJ2-3, with a weak D call TRBD2 (6 bases). The ends were cut back, 6 bases at V and 6 bases at J, with 19 bases in the middle. CDR1 SGHTA and CDR2 FQGNSA come from the germline V gene. The CDR3 runs to 15 residues. The CDR3 DNA is TGTGCCAGCAGTCTACGCGGGGTGTCCGGGGATACGCAGTATTTT. This translates into CASSLRGVSGDTQYF.

V gene TRBV14 combines with J gene TRBJ2-3, with 8 nucleotides matching TRBD2. The CDR3 contains 15 residues. Germline V lookup: CDR1 SGHDN, CDR2 FVKESK. V was clipped by 2 bases and J by 2 bases; unmatched bases: 3. CDR3 sequence reads: CASSQRGGYTDTQYF. CDR3 sequence (DNA): TGTGCCAGCAGCCAACGCGGGGGGTACACAGATACGCAGTATTTT.

The V gene is TRBV7-6, the J gene TRBJ2-2; D is perhaps TRBD1 (6 bases). Germline CDR1 is SGHVS and CDR2 is FNYEAQ. CDR3 size: 15 residues. Trimming removed 6 bases from V and 0 bases from J, with 11 bases in between. DNA for the CDR3: TGTGCCAGCAGATCCGGGACACCGAACACCGGGGAGCTGTTTTTT. Translated: CASRSGTPNTGELFF. The whole variable domain, remainder taken from reference TRBV7-6 and TRBJ2-2, is GAGVSQSPRYKVTKRGQDVALRCDPISGHVSLYWYRQALGQGPEFLTYFNYEAQQDKSGLPNDRFSAERPEGSISTLTIQRTEQRDSAMYRCASRSGTPNTGELFFGEGSRLTVL.

The chain links TRBV27 to TRBJ2-1, with a tentative D call TRBD2 (6 bases). V gave up 6 bases and J gave up 5 bases, with 20 bases separating them. The CDR3 is 16 residues long. Germline V gives CDR1 MNHEY, CDR2 SMNVEV (reference sequence). CDR3 coding DNA: TGTGCCAGCAGCTGGCTCGGGGGTGACTCACACAATGAGCAGTTCTTC. Its translation: CASSWLGGDSHNEQFF.

There are a few counts of this clonotype. V usage is TRBV6-2 or TRBV6-3 and J usage is TRBJ2-7, with D unclear. Deletions cut 2 bases from V and 0 bases from J, with 5 bases between. The germline V gene encodes CDR1 MNHEY and CDR2 SVGEGT. CDR3 length: 13 amino acids. The CDR3 bases are TGTGCCAGCAGTTACGAGAGCTCCTACGAGCAGTACGTC. Protein: CASSYESSYEQYV.

This chain joins TRBV9 and TRBJ2-1; D may match TRBD1 or TRBD2 (5 bases each). Germline CDR1 and CDR2: SGDLS and YYNGEE. V was pared by 3 bases and J by 6 bases, with 25 bases between. CDR3 length: 18 residues. The CDR3 loop is CASSAKDLGTLASNEQFF. CDR3 DNA: TGTGCCAGCAGCGCCAAAGATCTCGGGACCTTAGCAAGCAATGAGCAGTTCTTC.

This clonotype was recorded at least ten times. The chain employs TRBV24-1 and TRBJ1-5, with TRBD1 as a possible D gene (5 bases). From germline, CDR1 is KGHDR and CDR2 SFDVKD. With 6 bases removed from V and 3 bases from J, the gap between germline ends came to 8 bases. The CDR3 contains 13 residues. The CDR3 DNA reads TGTGCCACCAGTACAGGCTACAATCAGCCCCAGCATTTT. As protein: CATSTGYNQPQHF.

This clonotype has a handful of counts. The chain carries TRBV14 and TRBJ1-2; D is perhaps TRBD1 (5 bases). V gave up 4 bases and J gave up 4 bases, with 16 bases separating them. The CDR3 is 15 residues long. The germline gives CDR1 SGHDN, CDR2 FVKESK. CDR3 bases: TGTGCCAGCAGCCCCGACCTCTGGGGGGGCTATGGCTACACCTTC. This codes for CASSPDLWGGYGYTF. Drawing the rest from reference TRBV14 and TRBJ1-2, the complete variable domain is EAGVTQFPSHSVIEKGQTVTLRCDPISGHDNLYWYRRVMGKEIKFLLHFVKESKQDESGMPNNRFLAERTGGTYSTLKVQPAELEDSGVYFCASSPDLWGGYGYTFGSGTRLTVV.

This clonotype was seen a few times. The chain recombines TRBV6-2 or TRBV6-3 with TRBJ2-5; D is ambiguous. Per the germline V gene, CDR1 is MNHEY and CDR2 is SVGEGT. The CDR3 consists of 13 residues. Trimming left V 6 bases short and J 4 bases short, with 12 bases between. The CDR3 reads CASSPNLGETQYF. In DNA form, the CDR3 reads TGTGCCAGCAGCCCTAACCTCGGAGAGACCCAGTACTTC.

The chain links TRBV28 to TRBJ1-5, with TRBD1 identical over 7 bases. From germline, CDR1 is MDHEN and CDR2 SYDVKM. The CDR3 covers 14 residues. After removal of 5 bases from V and 5 bases from J, the junction contained 6 bases not matched to a gene. CDR3: CASSVGQPDQPQHF. CDR3 in DNA: TGTGCCAGCAGTGTGGGACAGCCCGATCAGCCCCAGCATTTT.

The sample holds one count of this clonotype. A much more abundant neighbour one base away suggests this may be a read error. The CDR3 is CANNLKGGGDTQYF. Written as DNA, the CDR3 is TGTGCCAACAATCTGAAAGGGGGAGGAGATACGCAGTATTTT. This sequence joins TRBV7-6 and TRBJ2-3, with D possibly called TRBD1 or TRBD2 (6 bases each). V lost 10 bases to trimming and J lost 5 bases, with 19 bases between them. Looked up from germline, CDR1 is SGHVS and CDR2 is FNYEAQ. CDR3 length equals 14 residues.

This clonotype was found many times. DNA for the CDR3: TGTGCCAGCAGCTTCGGACAGGGGGCGGGATACGAGCAGTACTTC. Translated, it gives CASSFGQGAGYEQYF. The rearrangement links TRBV7-8 to TRBJ2-7, with TRBD1 matching 11 bases. The CDR3 is 15 amino acids. Trimming took 3 bases from V and 4 from J; bases not matched to a gene: 5. CDR1 and CDR2 (germline): SGHVS, FQNEAQ.

In its sample, this clonotype was seen many times. V is TRBV12-3 or TRBV12-4 and J is TRBJ2-4, with TRBD2 identical over 10 bases. The CDR3 totals 18 residues. The trim removed 1 base at V and 0 bases at J, leaving 6 bases unmatched. For the CDR3, the DNA is TGTGCCAGCAGTTTAGGTCCTAGCGGGGGTCTAGCCAAAAACATTCAGTACTTC. Translating it yields CASSLGPSGGLAKNIQYF.